These T cell receptor beta chains were read from a single sample in a study of T cell responses to AZD1222 COVID-19 vaccine. TCRdb's table, derived via immunoSEQ multiplex PCR, lists solely in-frame clones and lacks some. This sample has some 150,000 clones, with about 87% found just once. The input for sequencing was peripheral blood, taken on day 0 of AZD1222 vaccination. Source of these receptors: an adult in good health. The CDR3 runs from the conserved cysteine through the conserved F or W. The order of the fields is clone size, V gene, J gene, D gene, CDR3 protein, CDR3 DNA. A D gene is named only where the DNA matches it firmly. The size of a clone is reported for some rows only, either as once, few or many, or as a class for expanded clones.

few,TRBV28,TRBJ2-2,TRBD2,CASSVGLAVYGELFF,TGTGCCAGCAGTGTCGGACTAGCGGTCTACGGGGAGCTGTTTTTT
.,TRBV3-1/TRBV3-2,TRBJ2-5,.,CASSQEGQTQYF,TGTGCCAGCAGCCAAGAAGGGCAGACCCAGTACTTC
.,TRBV12-5,TRBJ2-2,.,CASGGAANTGELFF,TGTGCTAGTGGTGGGGCGGCGAACACCGGGGAGCTGTTTTTT
.,TRBV5-1,TRBJ2-7,TRBD1,CASSQGQGTYEQYF,TGCGCCAGCAGCCAGGGACAGGGGACCTACGAGCAGTACTTC
.,TRBV5-1,TRBJ2-2,.,CASSLDRWAGELFF,TGCGCCAGCAGCTTGGATCGGTGGGCCGGGGAGCTGTTTTTT
.,TRBV7-3,TRBJ1-1,TRBD1,CASSLTQGAATEAFF,TGTGCCAGCAGCTTAACGCAGGGGGCGGCTACTGAAGCTTTCTTT
.,TRBV27,TRBJ2-7,TRBD1,CASSLSAGGNYEQYF,TGTGCCAGCAGTTTATCAGCAGGGGGCAATTACGAGCAGTACTTC
.,TRBV5-1,TRBJ1-4,TRBD1,CASSLGQGALRSEKLFF,TGCGCCAGCAGCTTGGGACAGGGGGCTTTGCGGAGTGAAAAACTGTTTTTT
.,TRBV7-8,TRBJ2-7,.,CASSGGHLYEQYF,TGTGCCAGCAGCGGTGGGCACCTCTACGAGCAGTACTTC
.,TRBV7-2,TRBJ1-6,.,CASSLAAGSNSPLHF,TGTGCCAGCAGCTTAGCGGCAGGGTCCAATTCACCCCTCCACTTT
.,TRBV7-9,TRBJ1-6,.,CASSLAVANSPLHF,TGTGCCAGCAGCTTAGCGGTGGCGAATTCACCCCTCCACTTT
.,TRBV11-2,TRBJ1-4,TRBD1,CASSLDGTGTEKLFF,TGTGCCAGCAGCTTAGATGGGACAGGGACTGAAAAACTGTTTTTT
.,TRBV29-1,TRBJ1-3,.,CSHSGRAENTIYF,TGCAGCCATTCCGGACGGGCGGAAAACACCATATATTTT
.,TRBV5-1,TRBJ2-2,.,CASNVGQTGELFF,TGCGCCAGTAATGTGGGGCAAACCGGGGAGCTGTTTTTT
.,TRBV11-2,TRBJ2-5,.,CASSLAWAEETQYF,TGTGCCAGCAGCTTAGCTTGGGCAGAAGAGACCCAGTACTTC
.,TRBV28,TRBJ1-5,.,CASAGLPGRSNQPQHF,TGTGCCAGCGCGGGGCTACCAGGGCGAAGCAATCAGCCCCAGCATTTT
.,TRBV5-5,TRBJ1-1,.,CASSWEGITEAFF,TGTGCCAGCAGCTGGGAGGGGATCACTGAAGCTTTCTTT
once,TRBV28,TRBJ1-3,TRBD1,CASRPSGGANSGNTIYF,TGTGCCAGCAGGCCCTCAGGGGGCGCAAATTCTGGAAACACCATATATTTT
.,TRBV6-2/TRBV6-3,TRBJ1-5,.,CASSYGGASGQPQHF,TGTGCCAGCAGTTACGGGGGGGCCTCCGGACAGCCCCAGCATTTT
.,TRBV6-5,TRBJ1-2,TRBD1,CASSYGHRGGSGYTF,TGTGCCAGCAGTTACGGACACAGGGGGGGTAGTGGCTACACCTTC
.,TRBV19,TRBJ1-5,TRBD1,CASGGGTGLIQPQHF,TGTGCCAGTGGAGGCGGGACAGGGTTGATTCAGCCCCAGCATTTT
.,TRBV12-3/TRBV12-4,TRBJ2-7,.,CASSLMGVYEQYF,TGTGCCAGCAGTTTAATGGGGGTCTACGAGCAGTACTTC
.,TRBV6-5,TRBJ1-4,.,CASSSDRHNEKLFF,TGTGCCAGCAGCTCCGACAGACATAATGAAAAACTGTTTTTT
once,TRBV4-1,TRBJ2-2,.,CASSQAERVAGELFF,TGCGCCAGCAGCCAAGCGGAGCGGGTGGCCGGGGAGCTGTTTTTT
.,TRBV5-8,TRBJ1-1,.,CASSFSRVTEAFF,TGTGCCAGCAGCTTTTCCAGGGTCACTGAAGCTTTCTTT
.,TRBV12-5,TRBJ2-1,.,CASGLVKTGSYNEQFF,TGTGCTAGTGGTTTGGTAAAGACAGGATCCTACAATGAGCAGTTCTTC
.,TRBV5-5,TRBJ1-2,.,CASSLDSTNYGYTF,TGTGCCAGCAGCTTGGACAGTACTAACTATGGCTACACCTTC
.,TRBV6-2/TRBV6-3,TRBJ2-3,.,CASSYEGKPTDTQYF,TGTGCCAGCAGTTACGAGGGCAAACCCACAGATACGCAGTATTTT
.,TRBV7-9,TRBJ2-7,.,CASSPEGGAGQHEQYF,TGTGCCAGCAGCCCGGAAGGTGGGGCCGGGCAGCACGAGCAGTACTTC
.,TRBV20-1,TRBJ1-4,.,CSARGPGGLFF,TGCAGTGCTAGAGGACCGGGTGGACTGTTTTTT
.,TRBV15,TRBJ2-1,.,CATSRDDRHSFF,TGTGCCACCAGCAGAGATGACCGCCACAGTTTCTTC
.,TRBV24-1,TRBJ1-2,.,CATSDPRHGYTF,TGTGCCACCAGTGATCCCCGCCATGGCTACACCTTC
.,TRBV2,TRBJ1-1,.,CASSETGDTMNTEAFF,TGTGCCAGCAGTGAAACCGGGGACACAATGAACACTGAAGCTTTCTTT
.,TRBV19,TRBJ1-2,.,CASSATPGTQNYGYTF,TGTGCCAGTAGTGCCACTCCCGGGACGCAGAATTATGGCTACACCTTC
once,TRBV6-2/TRBV6-3,TRBJ1-6,TRBD1,CASSFGQGRSPLHF,TGTGCCAGCAGTTTCGGACAGGGAAGGTCACCCCTCCACTTT
once,TRBV6-6,TRBJ1-1,.,CASRREQNREAFF,TGTGCCAGCAGGAGAGAACAGAACCGCGAAGCTTTCTTT
.,TRBV3-1/TRBV3-2,TRBJ1-2,TRBD1,CASSQVDRNGYTF,TGTGCCAGCAGCCAAGTGGACAGGAATGGCTACACCTTC
.,TRBV5-6,TRBJ2-7,TRBD2,CASSLLAGGYEQYF,TGTGCCAGCAGCTTGCTGGCGGGGGGCTACGAGCAGTACTTC
once,TRBV23-1,TRBJ1-5,.,CASARGTRGNQPQHF,TGCGCCAGCGCAAGGGGGACTAGGGGTAATCAGCCCCAGCATTTT
.,TRBV7-9,TRBJ2-1,TRBD2,CASSLAHLAGNEQFF,TGTGCCAGCAGCTTAGCGCACCTAGCGGGGAATGAGCAGTTCTTC
.,TRBV28,TRBJ2-4,.,CASSSPMMEAKNIQYF,TGTGCCAGCAGTTCGCCCATGATGGAGGCCAAAAACATTCAGTACTTC
.,TRBV18,TRBJ2-1,.,CASSPPGVKYNEQFF,TGTGCCAGCTCACCACCCGGTGTGAAGTACAATGAGCAGTTCTTC
.,TRBV6-2/TRBV6-3,TRBJ2-5,.,CASSYSGIRQETQYF,TGTGCCAGCAGTTACTCGGGGATTAGACAAGAGACCCAGTACTTC
.,TRBV18,TRBJ2-7,TRBD2,CASSPRASGGYEQYF,TGTGCCAGCTCACCAAGGGCTAGCGGGGGCTACGAGCAGTACTTC
.,TRBV29-1,TRBJ1-1,TRBD1,CSVHRQGITEAFF,TGCAGCGTTCATCGACAGGGTATCACTGAAGCTTTCTTT
.,TRBV7-2,TRBJ2-3,TRBD2,CASSQLAGGTDTQYF,TGTGCCAGCAGTCAACTAGCGGGGGGCACAGATACGCAGTATTTT
few,TRBV7-2,TRBJ1-6,.,CASSLGEYRPRDNSPLHF,TGTGCCAGCAGCTTAGGCGAGTACAGGCCCCGGGATAATTCACCCCTCCACTTT
.,TRBV21-1,TRBJ1-2,.,CASSAHLGDGYTF,TGTGCCAGCAGCGCCCACTTGGGGGATGGCTACACCTTC
.,TRBV27,TRBJ1-1,TRBD1,CASSHGTEGEAFF,TGTGCCAGCAGTCATGGGACAGAGGGTGAAGCTTTCTTT
.,TRBV29-1,TRBJ1-1,TRBD1,CSVAQTGGLTEAFF,TGCAGCGTTGCGCAGACAGGGGGCCTCACTGAAGCTTTCTTT
.,TRBV5-8,TRBJ1-1,.,CASRTGARGTEAFF,TGTGCCAGCAGGACGGGGGCGCGGGGAACTGAAGCTTTCTTT
few,TRBV9,TRBJ2-3,.,CASSSNYADTQYF,TGTGCCAGCAGCTCTAATTACGCAGATACGCAGTATTTT
once,TRBV25-1,TRBJ1-1,.,CASSDPPGARNTEAFF,TGTGCCAGCAGTGACCCACCGGGGGCACGGAACACTGAAGCTTTCTTT